Shown below are 14 T cell receptor beta chains from a single sample sequenced in a study of shared clonotypes between healthy human individuals. Repertoires were generated with immunoSEQ multiplex PCR, while TCRdb's copy carries only in-frame clones and drops some. Of some 530,000 clones detected, roughly 80% appear once; the ten largest clones hold roughly an eighth. What was sequenced was PBMCs. These receptors all come from a woman aged 40-49 years in good health. Some clones in this sample may be carry-over from other donors' samples.

As for this clone: A single base is all that separates this from a far larger clone, so a read error is likely. The same CDR3 arises from other DNA sequences in this sample as well. V usage is TRBV5-1 and J usage is TRBJ1-3; tentatively, D is TRBD1 (6 bases). In germline, CDR1 is SGHRS, CDR2 YFSETQ. The CDR3 loop spans 16 amino acids. CDR3 residues: CASSLGTGFKGNTIYF. For the CDR3, the DNA is TGCGCCAGCAGCTTGGGAACAGGGTTCAAGGGAAATACCATATATTTT.

The chain carries TRBV6-5 and TRBJ2-1; D ambiguous. Germline CDR1 and CDR2: MNHEY and SVGAGI. V dropped 5 bases and J dropped 0 bases, with 11 bases sitting between them. The CDR3 length is 15 residues. CDR3 in amino acids: CASSADWSSYNEQFF. The DNA of the CDR3 is TGTGCCAGCAGTGCTGACTGGAGCTCCTACAATGAGCAGTTCTTC.

This clone has only a few counts. This chain uses TRBV19 with TRBJ2-5; D assignment may be TRBD1 or TRBD2 (5 bases each). This CDR3 spans 14 amino acids. Per germline, CDR1 LNHDA and CDR2 SQIVND (reference sequence). The ends were cut back, 6 bases at V and 1 base at J, with 12 bases in the middle. The CDR3 DNA is TGTGCCAGTAGCTCCCCCGGGGCCCAAGAGACCCAGTACTTC. Translating it yields CASSSPGAQETQYF.

In regard to this clone: It differs at one base from a far larger clone, so likely a read error. This CDR3 is also generated by other DNA sequences in the sample. The chain uses TRBV30 and TRBJ2-5, with D perhaps TRBD1 (7 bases). V was pared by 3 bases and J by 5 bases, with 10 bases between. The CDR3 totals 12 residues. CDR1 is GTSNPN, CDR2 SVGIG, per germline (reference sequence). The CDR3 here is CAWSPGGETQYF. Here the CDR3 DNA reads TGTGCCTGGAGCCCAGGGGGGGAGACCCAGTACTTC.

The rearrangement uses TRBV28 and TRBJ1-3, with 10 positions matching TRBD1. Germline V gene sequence: CDR1 MDHEN, CDR2 SYDVKM. V shed 1 base, J shed 4 bases, and the junction held 13 bases outside the gene matches. CDR3 length: 19 residues. The CDR3 is CASSLYGTGAPTAGNTIYF. CDR3 in DNA: TGTGCCAGCAGTTTATACGGGACAGGGGCTCCCACAGCAGGAAACACCATATATTTT. Drawing the rest from reference TRBV28 and TRBJ1-3, the complete variable domain is DVKVTQSSRYLVKRTGEKVFLECVQDMDHENMFWYRQDPGLGLRLIYFSYDVKMKEKGDIPEGYSVSREKKERFSLILESASTNQTSMYLCASSLYGTGAPTAGNTIYFGEGSWLTVV.

Remarks on this clone: With a much larger clone just one base away, this may be a read error. Other DNA sequences of this sample code for an identical CDR3. The chain carries TRBV4-1 and TRBJ2-3, with D uncertain. Germline V gives CDR1 MGHRA, CDR2 YSYEKL. V was clipped by 2 bases and J by 4 bases, with 16 bases between them. CDR3 size: 16 residues. CDR3 protein: CASSQWPAPGSDTQYF. Written as DNA, the CDR3 is TGCGCCAGCAGCCAATGGCCTGCCCCCGGCTCAGATACGCAGTATTTT.

The V and J genes are TRBV4-2 and TRBJ2-7, with 8 bases identical to TRBD2. V gave up 4 bases and J gave up 0 bases; unmatched junction bases: 8. Germline V gene lookup returns CDR1 LGHNA and CDR2 YNFKEQ. CDR3 size: 16 residues. The CDR3 loop is CASSPRAGDSSYEQYF. In DNA form, the CDR3 reads TGTGCCAGCAGCCCGAGAGCGGGGGATAGCTCCTACGAGCAGTACTTC.

J is TRBJ2-6 and V is TRBV6-4; 12 positions agree with TRBD2. Germline V gene data show CDR1 as MRHNA and CDR2 as SNTAGT. V gave up 10 bases and J gave up 4 bases; unmatched junction bases: 8. CDR3 length: 16 residues. In nucleotides, the CDR3 is TGTGCCACCTCGACTAGCGGGAGCTCGGGGGCCAACGTCCTGACTTTC. This encodes CATSTSGSSGANVLTF.

The chain is built from TRBV7-2 and TRBJ2-3; 9 bases fit TRBD2. Looked up from germline, CDR1 is SGHTA and CDR2 is FQGNSA. CDR3 length: 14 amino acids. The CDR3, as DNA: TGTGTGGTGGGCGGGAGGGCCGTGACAGATACGCAGTATTTT. It translates to CVVGGRAVTDTQYF.

The chain recombines TRBV27 with TRBJ1-5, with TRBD1 as a possible D gene (5 bases). The CDR3 runs 13 residues. V lost 5 bases to trimming and J lost 12 bases, with 17 bases between them. Per germline, CDR1 MNHEY and CDR2 SMNVEV (reference sequence). This chain's CDR3 is CASSPPGLQVQHF. In DNA form, the CDR3 reads TGTGCCAGCAGTCCACCAGGCCTACAGGTCCAGCATTTT.

V gene TRBV7-9 combines with J gene TRBJ2-3, with D unclear. This CDR3 has 12 amino acids. CDR1 and CDR2 (germline): SEHNR, FQNEAQ (reference sequence). Trimming pared 11 bases from V and 2 bases from J, leaving 11 bases between. The DNA for the CDR3 is TGTGCCTCCCCTACATCCACAGATACGCAGTATTTT. It codes for CASPTSTDTQYF.

The J gene is TRBJ2-1, the V gene TRBV7-9; unclear D gene. This CDR3 spans 11 amino acids. Trimming removed 2 bases from V and 8 bases from J, with 4 bases in between. Germline-derived CDR1 and CDR2 are SEHNR and FQNEAQ (reference sequence). CDR3 protein: CASSLIYEQFF. In nucleotides, the CDR3 is TGTGCCAGCAGCTTAATCTATGAGCAGTTCTTC. Based on the CDR3 plus reference TRBV7-9 and TRBJ2-1, the full variable domain is DTGVSQNPRHKITKRGQNVTFRCDPISEHNRLYWYRQTLGQGPEFLTYFQNEAQLEKSRLLSDRFSAERPKGSFSTLEIQRTEQGDSAMYLCASSLIYEQFFGPGTRLTVL.

This chain connects TRBV15 to TRBJ2-7; TRBD1 aligns across 7 bases. The length of the CDR3 is 16 residues. Germline CDR1 and CDR2: LNHNV and YYDKDF (reference sequence). The V segment lost 2 bases and the J segment 0 bases; nucleotides outside the gene matches: 7. The CDR3 coding sequence is TGTGCCACCAGCAGATCGACAGGGTCTTTCTCCTACGAGCAGTACTTC. Its protein is CATSRSTGSFSYEQYF. The full variable domain, completed using reference TRBV15 and TRBJ2-7, is DAMVIQNPRYQVTQFGKPVTLSCSQTLNHNVMYWYQQKSSQAPKLLFHYYDKDFNNEADTPDNFQSRRPNTSFCFLDIRSPGLGDTAMYLCATSRSTGSFSYEQYFGPGTRLTVT.

A single count supports this clone. The V and J genes are TRBV27 and TRBJ1-4, with D possibly matching TRBD1 (5 bases). V was shortened by 3 bases and J by 15 bases, with 26 bases between the two germline ends. Germline CDR1 MNHEY, CDR2 SMNVEV (reference sequence). The CDR3 loop spans 16 amino acids. CDR3 DNA sequence: TGTGCCAGCAGTTTTTGGGGGTTAAGTAAACTAGAAATAGTGTTTTTT. Its translation: CASSFWGLSKLEIVFF.